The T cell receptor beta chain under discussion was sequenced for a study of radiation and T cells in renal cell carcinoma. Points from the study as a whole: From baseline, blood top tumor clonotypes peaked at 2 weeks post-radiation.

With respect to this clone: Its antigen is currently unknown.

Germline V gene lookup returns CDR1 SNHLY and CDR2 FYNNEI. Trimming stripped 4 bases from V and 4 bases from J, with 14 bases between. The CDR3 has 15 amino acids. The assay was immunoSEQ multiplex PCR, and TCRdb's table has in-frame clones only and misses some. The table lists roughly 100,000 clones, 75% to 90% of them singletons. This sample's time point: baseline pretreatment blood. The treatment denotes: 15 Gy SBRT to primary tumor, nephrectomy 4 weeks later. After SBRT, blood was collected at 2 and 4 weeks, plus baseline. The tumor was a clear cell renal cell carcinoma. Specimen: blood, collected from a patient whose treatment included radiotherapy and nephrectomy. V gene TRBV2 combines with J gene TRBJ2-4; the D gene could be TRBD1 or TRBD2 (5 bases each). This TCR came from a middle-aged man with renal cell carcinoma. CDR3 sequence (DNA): TGTGCCAGCAGTGCAGCCGGGACGGAGAAAAACATTCAGTACTTC. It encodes CASSAAGTEKNIQYF.